This entry lists 28 T cell receptor beta chains sequenced from one sample in a study of blood T cell repertoires in COVID-19. TCRdb's copy holds only in-frame clones and misses some; the assay was immunoSEQ multiplex PCR. This table holds approximately 50,000 clones, 90% to 95% found once. The specimen was peripheral blood. These receptors all come from a human donor in a cohort sampled during active COVID-19.

This clone was detected once. The chain combines TRBV2 with TRBJ2-2; D possibly corresponds to TRBD1 (6 bases). Between the trimmed V and J ends, which lost 10 bases and 1 base, there was a span of 13 bases. Looked up from germline, CDR1 is SNHLY and CDR2 is FYNNEI. The CDR3 is 14 residues long. CDR3 amino acids: CATNKGGNTGELFF. In nucleotides, the CDR3 is TGTGCCACCAACAAAGGGGGGAACACCGGGGAGCTGTTTTTT.

This chain uses TRBV6-5 with TRBJ1-1; 11 bases agree with TRBD1. V lost 6 bases, J lost 3 bases, and 6 bases stayed unmatched. CDR3 length: 15 amino acids. From germline, CDR1 is MNHEY and CDR2 SVGAGI. DNA for the CDR3: TGTGCCAGCAGCTTTGGACAGGGGGCTGACACTGAAGCTTTCTTT. Encoded protein: CASSFGQGADTEAFF.

The chain has TRBV19 and TRBJ2-7, with 10 nucleotides matching TRBD1. This CDR3 is built from 15 residues. J gave up 2 bases and V 5 bases, and 6 bases lay outside the gene matches. CDR1 is LNHDA, CDR2 SQIVND, per germline (reference sequence). Here the CDR3 DNA reads TGTGCCAGTAGTCCCGGGACAGGGGCGACCTACGAGCAGTACTTC. Residues: CASSPGTGATYEQYF. Together with reference TRBV19 and TRBJ2-7, the CDR3 gives the full variable domain: DGGITQSPKYLFRKEGQNVTLSCEQNLNHDAMYWYRQDPGQGLRLIYYSQIVNDFQKGDIAEGYSVSREKKESFPLTVTSAQKNPTAFYLCASSPGTGATYEQYFGPGTRLTVT.

This chain links TRBV5-1 with TRBJ1-2; D is uncertain. The CDR3 spans 13 residues. Germline assignment: CDR1 SGHRS and CDR2 YFSETQ. Trimming removed 4 bases at V and 4 bases at J, with 11 bases between. Written as DNA, the CDR3 is TGCGCCAGCAGCCTATCGGGAGGCTATGGCTACACCTTC. Translating it yields CASSLSGGYGYTF.

V is TRBV24-1 and J is TRBJ2-1, with D tentatively TRBD2 (5 bases). The CDR3 sequence is 15 residues long. V lost 3 bases to trimming and J lost 8 bases, with 16 bases between them. The V gene's germline CDR1 is KGHDR and CDR2 SFDVKD. CDR3: CATSDLKEGVDEQFF. The CDR3 DNA follows: TGTGCCACCAGTGATCTCAAAGAGGGAGTGGATGAGCAGTTCTTC.

This chain joins TRBV15 and TRBJ1-3; no firm D call. The CDR3 runs to 13 residues. Germline CDR1 is LNHNV and CDR2 is YYDKDF (reference sequence). The V gene lost 6 bases and the J gene lost 0 bases, with 6 bases spanning the gap. CDR3 amino acids: CATRQFSGNTIYF. CDR3 DNA: TGTGCCACCAGGCAGTTCTCTGGAAACACCATATATTTT.

This clone has more than one count but fewer than ten. Written as DNA, the CDR3 is TGTGCCAGCAGTTTGCCGGGGGGGAGGCGGACCGGGGAGCTGTTTTTT. Its protein product is CASSLPGGRRTGELFF. The chain recombines TRBV27 with TRBJ2-2, with 8 nucleotides matching TRBD2. This CDR3 comprises 16 residues. V trimming: 3 bases; J trimming: 5 bases; junction bases outside the gene matches: 8. CDR1 and CDR2 (germline): MNHEY, SMNVEV (reference sequence).

This chain uses TRBV29-1 with TRBJ2-1; D remains unclear. Germline V gene data show CDR1 as SQVTM and CDR2 as ANQGSEA. Between the trimmed V and J ends, which lost 7 bases and 2 bases, there was a span of 15 bases. This CDR3 spans 14 amino acids. CDR3 bases: TGCAGCGCCTACCCTTCCTCGACCTACAATGAGCAGTTCTTC. It encodes CSAYPSSTYNEQFF.

This clone was recorded once. J is TRBJ2-3 and V is TRBV28; maybe TRBD2 (5 bases). This CDR3 region has 15 residues. V was shortened by 5 bases and J by 2 bases, with 14 bases between the two germline ends. The germline gives CDR1 MDHEN, CDR2 SYDVKM. CDR3 in DNA: TGTGCCAGCAGTGTGGACTCGCGTGACACAGATACGCAGTATTTT. Encoded protein: CASSVDSRDTDTQYF. Looking up the rest from reference TRBV28 and TRBJ2-3 gives the full variable domain: DVKVTQSSRYLVKRTGEKVFLECVQDMDHENMFWYRQDPGLGLRLIYFSYDVKMKEKGDIPEGYSVSREKKERFSLILESASTNQTSMYLCASSVDSRDTDTQYFGPGTRLTVL.

This sequence joins TRBV6-2 or TRBV6-3 and TRBJ2-1, with TRBD2 matching over 9 bases. Germline V gives CDR1 MNHEY, CDR2 SVGEGT. J gave up 4 bases and V 5 bases, and 9 bases lay outside the gene matches. The CDR3 is 16 residues long. CDR3 bases: TGTGCCAGCAGTGGTAGCGGGGGCCCTATTTACAATGAGCAGTTCTTC. This codes for CASSGSGGPIYNEQFF.

V gene TRBV5-4 combines with J gene TRBJ2-6; D is unresolved. V was pared by 4 bases and J by 0 bases, with 8 bases between. There are 15 residues in the CDR3. From germline, CDR1 is SGHNT and CDR2 YYREEE (reference sequence). DNA for the CDR3: TGTGCCAGCAGCGGTAGCAACTCTGGGGCCAACGTCCTGACTTTC. It encodes CASSGSNSGANVLTF.

The chain couples TRBV7-3 to TRBJ2-1; D gene uncertain. The CDR3 is made up of 15 amino acids. CDR1 and CDR2 from the germline V gene are SGHTA and FQGTGA. Trimming stripped 1 base from V and 8 bases from J, with 15 bases between. In DNA, the CDR3 is TGTGCCAGCAGCTTAAGTAGTTCCCAGCGCTATGAGCAGTTCTTC. It encodes CASSLSSSQRYEQFF.

This clone was seen a single time. The rearrangement joins TRBV9 to TRBJ2-2; D gene unclear. Germline CDR1 is SGDLS and CDR2 is YYNGEE. Trimming cost V 0 bases and J 0 bases, with 9 bases left between them. This CDR3 has 16 residues. CDR3 sequence reads: CASSVGSVTNTGELFF. The CDR3 coding sequence is TGTGCCAGCAGCGTAGGGAGCGTGACGAACACCGGGGAGCTGTTTTTT.

The chain carries TRBV7-3 and TRBJ2-3; D is perhaps TRBD2 (6 bases). V lost 5 bases to trimming and J lost 7 bases, with 16 bases between them. The germline CDR1 and CDR2 sequences are SGHTA and FQGTGA. The CDR3 has 14 residues. CDR3 protein: CASSAGFLGNTQYF. CDR3 sequence (DNA): TGTGCCAGCAGCGCGGGATTTTTGGGTAATACGCAGTATTTT. Full variable domain (outside the CDR3, taken from reference TRBV7-3 and TRBJ2-3): GAGVSQTPSNKVTEKGKYVELRCDPISGHTALYWYRQSLGQGPEFLIYFQGTGAADDSGLPNDRFFAVRPEGSVSTLKIQRTERGDSAVYLCASSAGFLGNTQYFGPGTRLTVL.

The rearrangement links TRBV2 to TRBJ1-4; 9 bases fit TRBD1. Germline lookup yields CDR1 SNHLY and CDR2 FYNNEI. The CDR3 sequence is 19 residues long. V shed 3 bases and J 0 bases; nucleotides not matched to a gene: 11. CDR3 loop: CASSDWDRDRYATNEKLFF. Here the CDR3 DNA reads TGTGCCAGCAGTGATTGGGACAGGGATCGATATGCAACTAATGAAAAACTGTTTTTT.

This clone appeared a single time. J is TRBJ2-2 and V is TRBV7-6; 8 positions match TRBD2. Germline loops: CDR1 SGHVS, CDR2 FNYEAQ. This CDR3 has 19 residues. J was trimmed by 0 bases and V by 2 bases; bases with no gene match: 11. The CDR3, as DNA: TGTGCCAGCAGCTTATACCGGGGGGGTCTAGCAGCGAACACCGGGGAGCTGTTTTTT. Its translation: CASSLYRGGLAANTGELFF.

The V call is TRBV10-3, the J call TRBJ2-7, with 11 bases lining up with TRBD2. The V gene's germline CDR1 is ENHRY and CDR2 SYGVKD. V lost 4 bases and J lost 5; bases outside the gene matches: 13. The CDR3 length is 17 residues. CDR3 DNA: TGTGCCATCAGTGGGCCCCCCACTAGCGGGAGTATTGACGAGCAGTACTTC. It codes for CAISGPPTSGSIDEQYF.

The chain uses TRBV28 and TRBJ1-4; perhaps TRBD1 as D (6 bases). This CDR3 contains 15 residues. In germline, CDR1 is MDHEN, CDR2 SYDVKM. With 3 bases removed from V and 6 bases from J, the gap between germline ends came to 14 bases. As DNA, the CDR3 is TGTGCCAGCAGTTTTGGGGGGGCTATGGATGAAAAACTGTTTTTT. Translation gives CASSFGGAMDEKLFF.

The chain joins TRBV3-1 (or the pseudogene TRBV3-2) to TRBJ1-2, with D possibly being TRBD1 (6 bases). V lost 5 bases to trimming and J lost 2 bases, with 9 bases between them. The germline V gene has CDR1 LGHDT and CDR2 YNNKEL (reference sequence). This CDR3 region has 13 residues. The CDR3 here is CASSEGQNYGYTF. CDR3 bases: TGTGCCAGCAGCGAAGGACAGAACTATGGCTACACCTTC.

The chain carries TRBV28 and TRBJ1-1; D gene uncertain. V lost 7 bases and J 7 bases, leaving 13 bases between the germline ends. CDR1 MDHEN and CDR2 SYDVKM come from the germline V gene. This CDR3 region has 12 residues. CDR3 DNA: TGTGCCAGCAACTCCGCGGATGGTGAAGCTTTCTTT. Encoded protein: CASNSADGEAFF.

The chain has TRBV24-1 and TRBJ2-6, with TRBD1 matching 10 bases. Trimming took 4 bases from V and 1 from J; bases not matched to a gene: 6. Looked up from germline, CDR1 is KGHDR and CDR2 is SFDVKD. This CDR3 is built from 18 residues. For the CDR3, the DNA is TGTGCCACCAGTGACCCGACAGGGGGCGCGTCTGGGGCCAACGTCCTGACTTTC. This sequence encodes CATSDPTGGASGANVLTF.

The rearrangement links TRBV2 to TRBJ2-6; 8 bases match TRBD1. CDR3 length: 19 residues. CDR1 SNHLY and CDR2 FYNNEI come from the germline V gene. J gave up 0 bases and V 4 bases, and 11 bases lay outside the gene matches. In nucleotides, the CDR3 is TGTGCCAGCAGTGGAGGGGGGACAGGAGTCGACTCTGGGGCCAACGTCCTGACTTTC. Translating gives CASSGGGTGVDSGANVLTF.

The chain employs TRBV6-2 or TRBV6-3 and TRBJ2-5; 8 nucleotides align to TRBD1. Trimming took 6 bases from V and 5 from J; bases not matched to a gene: 14. CDR3 length: 16 residues. CDR1 MNHEY and CDR2 SVGEGT come from the germline V gene. The CDR3 nucleotides read TGTGCCAGCAGCCAAAACTCCGGGACAGGCCGGGAGACCCAGTACTTC. Translation gives CASSQNSGTGRETQYF.

This sequence joins TRBV5-6 and TRBJ2-5; 8 nucleotides match TRBD2. Germline trimming cut 4 bases from V and 3 bases from J; bases unmatched to any gene: 5. The CDR3 runs 14 residues. Germline CDR1 reads SGHDT; CDR2 reads YYEEEE. For the CDR3, the DNA is TGTGCCAGCAGCCTGGGACTAGGGAAAGAGACCCAGTACTTC. Its translation is CASSLGLGKETQYF.

The rearrangement uses TRBV28 and TRBJ1-5, with D uncertain. Trimming took off 4 bases at V and 2 bases at J, with 9 bases between the two ends. CDR3 length: 14 amino acids. Germline V gene data show CDR1 as MDHEN and CDR2 as SYDVKM. This CDR3 reads CASSSGRRNQPQHF. CDR3 DNA sequence: TGTGCCAGCAGTTCCGGGAGACGCAATCAGCCCCAGCATTTT.

The chain is built from TRBV5-4 and TRBJ2-6; 8 bases agree with TRBD1. The CDR3 sequence is 19 residues long. The J segment lost 1 base and the V segment lost 0 bases, leaving 9 bases of the junction unmatched. CDR1 is SGHNT and CDR2 is YYREEE in the germline V gene (reference sequence). In DNA form, the CDR3 reads TGTGCCAGCAGCTTGGGGACAGGGATAGGCTTTTCTGGGGCCAACGTCCTGACTTTC. It yields the protein CASSLGTGIGFSGANVLTF.

The J gene is TRBJ2-1, the V gene TRBV27; D unresolved. Germline V lookup: CDR1 MNHEY, CDR2 SMNVEV (reference sequence). CDR3 length: 13 residues. Trimming left V 4 bases short and J 2 bases short, with 6 bases between. The DNA of the CDR3 is TGTGCCAGCAGTTCCACGGCCTACAATGAGCAGTTCTTC. Translation: CASSSTAYNEQFF.

J is TRBJ1-5 and V is TRBV7-8; TRBD1 matches at 8 bases. Germline CDR1 and CDR2: SGHVS and FQNEAQ. The CDR3 length is 16 residues. After removal of 5 bases from V and 7 bases from J, the junction contained 13 bases not matched to a gene. The CDR3 DNA reads TGTGCCAGCAGCCCAAGGACAGGGCCGGTTAACCAGCCCCAGCATTTT. Protein sequence: CASSPRTGPVNQPQHF.